These T cell receptor beta chains were read from a single sample in a study of T cells after yellow fever vaccination. TCRdb itself ran the 5' RACE reads through MiXCR, one entry per CDR3 protein. In the table there are about 73,000 distinct CDR3 sequences, about 7.7% of which are singletons. The sequenced sample was CD8+ T cells sorted from PBMCs, obtained on the day of the yellow fever booster vaccination. The receptors originated from a man in his thirties or forties who received the YFV17D yellow fever vaccine. Each CDR3 is given with its conserved first and last residue. A D gene is named only where the DNA matches it firmly. Only part of the rows carry a size: once, few, many, or a class if the clone is expanded.

clone_size | cdr3_length | j_call | d_call | v_call | cdr3_nt | cdr3_aa
many | 18 | TRBJ2-6 | - | TRBV5-5 | TGTGCCAGCAGCTTCGAGGGGACAATGGTCTCTGGGGCCAACGTCCTGACTTTC | CASSFEGTMVSGANVLTF
- | 11 | TRBJ2-3 | - | TRBV28 | TGTGCCAGCACTCTCGCAGATACGCAGTATTTT | CASTLADTQYF
many | 13 | TRBJ2-7 | TRBD1 | TRBV7-9 | TGTGCCAGCAGTCGGACAGGGTCCTACGAGCAGTACTTC | CASSRTGSYEQYF
many | 15 | TRBJ2-1 | TRBD2 | TRBV29-1 | TGCAGCGGCGCGGGGGGACTAGCGGGAAACAATGAGCAGTTCTTC | CSGAGGLAGNNEQFF
many | 11 | TRBJ1-2 | - | TRBV5-1 | TGCGCCAGCAGCTTGGGATATGGCTACACCTTC | CASSLGYGYTF
few | 12 | TRBJ2-2 | - | TRBV12-3/TRBV12-4 | TGTGCCAGCACCTTCGGTGTTGGGGAGCTGTTTTTT | CASTFGVGELFF
- | 15 | TRBJ2-5 | TRBD1 | TRBV28 | TGTGCCAGCAGTAAGGGGACAGATCGTTCAGAGACCCAGTACTTC | CASSKGTDRSETQYF
- | 13 | TRBJ1-1 | - | TRBV2 | TGTGCCAGCAGGCTCGGGGTAGAGACTGAAGCTTTCTTT | CASRLGVETEAFF
many | 14 | TRBJ2-1 | - | TRBV20-1 | TGCAGTGCTAGTGAACTAGCTGCCTACAATGAGCAGTTCTTC | CSASELAAYNEQFF
few | 13 | TRBJ2-6 | - | TRBV29-1 | TGCAGCTTTGAAGCGGCTGGGGCCAACGTCCTGACTTTC | CSFEAAGANVLTF
few | 13 | TRBJ2-7 | TRBD1 | TRBV4-3 | TGCGCCAGCAGCGTACAGGGGTTCGACGAGCAGTACTTC | CASSVQGFDEQYF
- | 9 | TRBJ1-2 | - | TRBV7-2 | TGTGCCAGCAGCTTAAGGGGCACCTTC | CASSLRGTF
- | 15 | TRBJ1-4 | TRBD1 | TRBV30 | TGTGCCTGGAGCCTAATCGGACAGGGGTTTGAAAAACTGTTTTTT | CAWSLIGQGFEKLFF
few | 18 | TRBJ2-5 | TRBD2 | TRBV9 | TGTGCCAGCAGCGAAAATCCCCTAGCGGCGGGAGTAGGGGAGACCCAGTACTTC | CASSENPLAAGVGETQYF
few | 13 | TRBJ2-7 | - | TRBV5-1 | TGCGCCAGCAGCTTGGACCCTACCTACGAGCAGTACTTC | CASSLDPTYEQYF
few | 15 | TRBJ2-1 | TRBD2 | TRBV5-1 | TGCGCCAGCAGCTCAACTAGCGGGAACTACAATGAGCAGTTCTTC | CASSSTSGNYNEQFF
many | 15 | TRBJ2-5 | TRBD2 | TRBV20-1 | TGCAGTGCTAGGGAAGTTAGCGGGAGGGCAGAGACCCAGTACTTC | CSAREVSGRAETQYF
- | 12 | TRBJ2-7 | - | TRBV20-1 | TGCAGTGCTAGAGAGGGATCTATGGAGCAGTACTTC | CSAREGSMEQYF
few | 15 | TRBJ2-3 | - | TRBV5-1 | TGCGCCAGCAGCTTGGGAGTAGCTAGCACAGATACGCAGTATTTT | CASSLGVASTDTQYF
few | 17 | TRBJ2-5 | TRBD2 | TRBV27 | TGTGCCAGCAGTTCCTTTTTTTCTAGCGGGACTTCTGAGACCCAGTACTTC | CASSSFFSSGTSETQYF
few | 16 | TRBJ2-7 | TRBD2 | TRBV5-8 | TGTGCCAGCAGCTTGAGCGGACAGCGGGGGGTCTACGAGCAGTACTTC | CASSLSGQRGVYEQYF
many | 20 | TRBJ2-1 | TRBD2 | TRBV3-1 | TGTGCCAGCAGCCCTAAGACTAGCGGAACAGCCTTAGGCTCCTACAATGAGCAGTTCTTC | CASSPKTSGTALGSYNEQFF